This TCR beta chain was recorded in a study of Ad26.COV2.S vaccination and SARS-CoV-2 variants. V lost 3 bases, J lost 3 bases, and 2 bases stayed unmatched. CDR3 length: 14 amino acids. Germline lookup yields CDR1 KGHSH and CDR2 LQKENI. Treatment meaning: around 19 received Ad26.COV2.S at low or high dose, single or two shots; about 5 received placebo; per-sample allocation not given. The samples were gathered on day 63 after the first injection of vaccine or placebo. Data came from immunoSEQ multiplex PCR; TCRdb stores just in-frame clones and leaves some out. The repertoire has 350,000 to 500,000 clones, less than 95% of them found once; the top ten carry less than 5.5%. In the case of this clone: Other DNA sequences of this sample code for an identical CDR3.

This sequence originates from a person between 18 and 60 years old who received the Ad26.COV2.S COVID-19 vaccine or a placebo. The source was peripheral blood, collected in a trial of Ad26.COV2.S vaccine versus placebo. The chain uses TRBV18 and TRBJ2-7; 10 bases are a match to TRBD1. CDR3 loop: CASSPGTGDYEQYF. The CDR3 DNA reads TGTGCCAGCTCACCCGGGACAGGGGACTACGAGCAGTACTTC.